Listed below are T cell receptor beta chains from one sample, sequenced in a study of cytomegalovirus exposure and HLA in healthy donors. Measured with immunoSEQ multiplex PCR; TCRdb has only the in-frame clones, and not every one. This table holds about 180,000 clones, 80% found once. The sample consisted of PBMCs. The receptors were gathered from a girl aged 5 to 17 in good health and CMV-seropositive. CDR3s include the opening cysteine and the closing phenylalanine or tryptophan. The order of the fields is D gene, clone size, J gene, V gene, CDR3 protein, CDR3 DNA. The D gene is left open where the match is weak. Clone size appears in some rows only: once, few, many, or a class for an expanded clone.

TRBD1 | NA | TRBJ2-6 | TRBV7-9 | CASSPTAGQAAGANVLTF | TGTGCCAGCAGCCCAACTGCCGGACAGGCGGCCGGGGCCAACGTCCTGACTTTC
TRBD1 | few | TRBJ1-1 | TRBV4-1 | CASSRGWDRNTEAFF | TGCGCCAGCAGCCGCGGCTGGGACAGGAACACTGAAGCTTTCTTT
TRBD2 | NA | TRBJ2-7 | TRBV10-3 | CAISDLAGEGYEQYF | TGTGCCATCAGTGACCTAGCGGGAGAGGGCTACGAGCAGTACTTC
TRBD2 | once | TRBJ2-1 | TRBV9 | CASSVSGTYVNEQFF | TGTGCCAGCAGCGTGAGCGGGACCTATGTGAATGAGCAGTTCTTC
TRBD2 | NA | TRBJ2-1 | TRBV7-2 | CASSFWAGGSGNEQFF | TGTGCCAGCAGCTTTTGGGCGGGAGGGTCAGGCAATGAGCAGTTCTTC
NA | NA | TRBJ2-6 | TRBV5-1 | CASRLRVDSGANVLTF | TGCGCCAGCCGTCTGCGGGTCGACTCTGGGGCCAACGTCCTGACTTTC
NA | NA | TRBJ2-1 | TRBV11-3 | CASSPEDSYNEQFF | TGTGCCAGCAGCCCCGAGGACAGCTACAATGAGCAGTTCTTC
NA | NA | TRBJ1-2 | TRBV27 | CASAGGPFYGYTF | TGTGCCAGCGCGGGGGGGCCGTTCTATGGCTACACCTTC
NA | NA | TRBJ1-1 | TRBV27 | CASRTGWTEAFF | TGTGCCAGCAGGACGGGGTGGACTGAAGCTTTCTTT
TRBD2 | NA | TRBJ2-7 | TRBV29-1 | CSVRTSLYEQYF | TGCAGCGTTAGGACTAGCCTCTACGAGCAGTACTTC
NA | NA | TRBJ2-7 | TRBV6-1 | CASSEIRGGYEQYF | TGTGCCAGCAGTGAAATTAGAGGGGGCTACGAGCAGTACTTC
NA | NA | TRBJ2-5 | TRBV5-4 | CASSLEHYQETQYF | TGTGCCAGCAGCTTGGAGCACTACCAAGAGACCCAGTACTTC
TRBD1 | NA | TRBJ2-3 | TRBV7-9 | CASSLRDRGTDTQYF | TGTGCCAGCAGCTTACGGGACAGGGGAACAGATACGCAGTATTTT
NA | NA | TRBJ1-2 | TRBV5-5 | CASSPTGSNYGYTF | TGTGCCAGCAGCCCGACAGGAAGCAACTATGGCTACACCTTC
NA | NA | TRBJ2-5 | TRBV29-1 | CSVGWASEVTETQYF | TGCAGCGTTGGGTGGGCTAGCGAGGTGACTGAGACCCAGTACTTC
NA | NA | TRBJ2-1 | TRBV19 | CASGIASSYNEQFF | TGTGCCAGTGGGATAGCGAGCTCCTACAATGAGCAGTTCTTC
NA | NA | TRBJ2-1 | TRBV19 | CASSIFASLNEQFF | TGTGCCAGTAGTATATTCGCTAGCTTGAATGAGCAGTTCTTC
NA | once | TRBJ1-3 | TRBV19 | CASSIGENTIYF | TGTGCCAGTAGTATAGGCGAAAACACCATATATTTT
NA | few | TRBJ2-3 | TRBV14 | CASRPSGVVSDTQYF | TGTGCCAGCAGACCCTCGGGGGTTGTATCAGATACGCAGTATTTT
NA | few | TRBJ1-2 | TRBV6-5 | CASSYTAPRRNYGYTF | TGTGCCAGCAGTTACACGGCTCCGCGGCGTAACTATGGCTACACCTTC
NA | NA | TRBJ1-1 | TRBV19 | CASSIDRATEAFF | TGTGCCAGTAGTATAGACAGGGCAACAGAAGCTTTCTTT
TRBD2 | NA | TRBJ2-7 | TRBV5-1 | CASSLAPHIAGADEQYF | TGCGCCAGCAGCTTGGCCCCTCATATAGCGGGAGCAGACGAGCAGTACTTC
TRBD2 | NA | TRBJ2-1 | TRBV7-3 | CASSLIGTSGRNEQFF | TGTGCCAGCAGCTTAATAGGGACTAGCGGGAGGAATGAGCAGTTCTTC
NA | NA | TRBJ2-1 | TRBV7-9 | CASSSPAENNEQFF | TGTGCCAGCAGCTCCCCGGCGGAGAACAATGAGCAGTTCTTC
TRBD1 | NA | TRBJ2-7 | TRBV4-2 | CASSQDGGQGSHEQYF | TGTGCCAGCAGCCAAGATGGGGGACAGGGGTCCCACGAGCAGTACTTC
NA | NA | TRBJ2-2 | TRBV7-9 | CASSLDAGITGELFF | TGTGCCAGCAGCTTAGACGCAGGGATAACCGGGGAGCTGTTTTTT
TRBD1 | NA | TRBJ2-3 | TRBV29-1 | CSVTGKTDTQYF | TGCAGCGTGACAGGGAAAACAGATACGCAGTATTTT
NA | once | TRBJ2-7 | TRBV25-1 | CASRFGGEDGNEQYF | TGTGCCAGCAGATTCGGGGGTGAGGACGGAAACGAGCAGTACTTC
NA | NA | TRBJ2-7 | TRBV27 | CASKGGVVEQYF | TGTGCCAGCAAGGGGGGGGTCGTCGAGCAGTACTTC
TRBD1 | NA | TRBJ1-5 | TRBV6-5 | CASSRTGVDQPQHF | TGTGCCAGCAGTAGAACAGGGGTAGATCAGCCCCAGCATTTT
TRBD1 | NA | TRBJ1-2 | TRBV5-1 | CASSQDRGYYGYTF | TGCGCCAGCAGCCAGGACAGGGGATACTATGGCTACACCTTC
TRBD2 | NA | TRBJ2-7 | TRBV6-5 | CASSYSVLAGANEQYF | TGTGCCAGCAGTTACTCGGTTCTAGCGGGTGCCAACGAGCAGTACTTC
TRBD2 | NA | TRBJ2-7 | TRBV11-2 | CASSWEPAGGRNEQYF | TGTGCCAGCAGCTGGGAGCCGGCGGGAGGTAGGAACGAGCAGTACTTC
NA | NA | TRBJ1-2 | TRBV5-4 | CATFKLAYGYTF | TGTGCCACCTTCAAGCTCGCCTATGGCTACACCTTC
TRBD2 | NA | TRBJ2-7 | TRBV7-9 | CASSSQGSGRSHEQYF | TGTGCCAGCAGCTCCCAGGGCAGCGGGAGGTCCCACGAGCAGTACTTC
NA | NA | TRBJ2-7 | TRBV6-5 | CASSYGEGGNYEQYF | TGTGCCAGCAGTTACGGTGAAGGGGGAAACTACGAGCAGTACTTC
NA | NA | TRBJ2-2 | TRBV7-2 | CASSLGQTGELFF | TGTGCCAGCAGCTTGGGACAAACCGGGGAGCTGTTTTTT
NA | NA | TRBJ2-3 | TRBV7-9 | CASSLTGRGEDTQYF | TGTGCCAGCAGCTTAACTGGCAGGGGAGAAGATACGCAGTATTTT
TRBD1 | NA | TRBJ1-1 | TRBV14 | CASSQNRGSNTEAFF | TGTGCCAGCAGCCAAAACAGGGGGAGCAACACTGAAGCTTTCTTT
NA | NA | TRBJ1-1 | TRBV7-9 | CASSLQDTEAFF | TGTGCCAGCAGCTTACAGGACACTGAAGCTTTCTTT
NA | NA | TRBJ2-7 | TRBV30 | CAWKARTGVPRREQYF | TGTGCCTGGAAGGCAAGGACGGGAGTCCCCCGGAGAGAGCAGTACTTC
TRBD2 | NA | TRBJ2-3 | TRBV4-3 | CASSQGRGWWAGGSPDTQYF | TGCGCCAGCAGCCAAGGAAGGGGGTGGTGGGCGGGAGGGTCCCCAGATACGCAGTATTTT
NA | NA | TRBJ2-2 | TRBV30 | CAWGSWTGPAGELFF | TGTGCCTGGGGAAGTTGGACTGGCCCAGCCGGGGAGCTGTTTTTT
TRBD2 | NA | TRBJ2-1 | TRBV9 | CASSALAGSSYNEQFF | TGTGCCAGCAGCGCCTTAGCGGGAAGCTCCTACAATGAGCAGTTCTTC
TRBD1 | NA | TRBJ2-2 | TRBV5-1 | CASSLVAGGITGELFF | TGCGCCAGCAGCTTGGTCGCAGGGGGCATCACCGGGGAGCTGTTTTTT
TRBD1 | NA | TRBJ2-7 | TRBV27 | CASSLGQGGYEQYF | TGTGCCAGCAGTTTGGGACAGGGGGGCTACGAGCAGTACTTC
NA | NA | TRBJ2-2 | TRBV18 | CASSSQGRMEDTGELFF | TGTGCCAGCTCGAGTCAGGGGCGAATGGAGGACACCGGGGAGCTGTTTTTT
NA | NA | TRBJ1-1 | TRBV30 | CAWSGLLNTEAFF | TGTGCCTGGAGTGGACTCCTGAACACTGAAGCTTTCTTT
NA | NA | TRBJ2-5 | TRBV30 | CAWSVLGGGSVETQYF | TGTGCCTGGAGTGTACTGGGGGGCGGGAGTGTAGAGACCCAGTACTTC
NA | NA | TRBJ2-7 | TRBV6-5 | CASSYGRQGGKYEQYF | TGTGCCAGCAGTTACGGTCGGCAGGGTGGGAAGTACGAGCAGTACTTC
NA | NA | TRBJ2-7 | TRBV6-5 | CASSRGDYEQYF | TGTGCCAGCAGCAGGGGGGACTACGAGCAGTACTTC
TRBD2 | once | TRBJ2-7 | TRBV4-1 | CASSQDQDTGGTYEQYF | TGCGCCAGCAGCCAAGATCAGGATACGGGGGGAACCTACGAGCAGTACTTC
NA | NA | TRBJ2-7 | TRBV7-8 | CASSPLPGAYEQYF | TGTGCCAGCAGCCCCCTTCCAGGGGCCTACGAGCAGTACTTC
NA | NA | TRBJ1-1 | TRBV11-3 | CASSRELGTEAFF | TGTGCCAGCAGCCGCGAACTCGGCACTGAAGCTTTCTTT